This T cell receptor (beta chain) was identified in a study of identical twins. From germline, CDR1 is SEHNR and CDR2 FQNEAQ (reference sequence). CDR3 length: 15 residues. The germline V and J ends were trimmed by 1 base and 4 bases, with 13 bases remaining between them. MiXCR was run by TCRdb on the 5' RACE reads, yielding one entry per CDR3 protein. The sample shows approximately 1.8 million distinct CDR3 sequences, less than 40% of them seen only once. J is TRBJ1-2 and V is TRBV7-9, with D perhaps TRBD1 (6 bases). Sequencing was done on a sample of cord blood. This TCR came from a newborn girl in good health. The CDR3 DNA is TGTGCCAGCAGCTTAGACCTTGACAGGTTCTATGGCTACACCTTC. Translating it yields CASSLDLDRFYGYTF.